The clone carrying this T cell receptor beta chain occurred once. The data stem from a study of blood T cells in healthy people across ages. The use of a sample-barcoded 5' primer and a J-beta primer mix characterized a second PCR of 7 to 11 cycles. TCRdb recomputed calls from the 5' RACE reads with MiXCR, one row per CDR3 protein. Here the sample spans about 1 million distinct CDR3 sequences, about 23% being singletons. The CDR3 is 16 amino acids. V dropped 4 bases and J dropped 7; count of bases not matched to a gene: 15. Germline CDR1 SQVTM, CDR2 ANQGSEA. The same data also went into a second study, on T cells of mothers and their children.

Sequencing input: blood. This TCR derives from a girl aged 2 to 10 in good health. The chain couples TRBV29-1 to TRBJ2-1, with 8 bases that match TRBD2. The CDR3 here is CSVVLISVLAVNEQFF. The CDR3 region has the DNA TGCAGCGTTGTATTAATCTCGGTACTAGCGGTGAATGAGCAGTTCTTC.